The following is a T cell receptor (beta chain) sequence with its context. No antigen is known for it. The assay was run at survey level. TCRdb's table, derived via immunoSEQ multiplex PCR, lists solely in-frame clones and lacks some. The sample includes 30,000 or so clones, approximately 84% of them seen just once. The data were taken from a study of STAT5B mutations in CD4+ large granular lymphocyte leukemia. The study, taken as a whole, reports: No patients shared main leukemic clonotypes, though 25% to 30% appeared at low frequency elsewhere. Top patient clones used TRBV06 genes more often: 8/27 versus 2/35 in controls. Patient CD4-sorted repertoires looked more clonal than healthy CD4+ repertoires, even without putative leukemic clones.

The germline gives CDR1 LNHDA, CDR2 SQIVND (reference sequence). The CDR3 totals 15 residues. The V and J ends lost 7 bases and 0 bases respectively, with 13 bases between them. The genes are TRBV19 and TRBJ2-1; D not certain. Sequences were obtained from CD4+ T cells from blood buffy coats. This clonotype originated in a human donor in good health. The CDR3 reads CASNLDGFSYNEQFF. The CDR3 DNA reads as TGTGCCAGTAACCTCGACGGGTTCTCCTACAATGAGCAGTTCTTC.